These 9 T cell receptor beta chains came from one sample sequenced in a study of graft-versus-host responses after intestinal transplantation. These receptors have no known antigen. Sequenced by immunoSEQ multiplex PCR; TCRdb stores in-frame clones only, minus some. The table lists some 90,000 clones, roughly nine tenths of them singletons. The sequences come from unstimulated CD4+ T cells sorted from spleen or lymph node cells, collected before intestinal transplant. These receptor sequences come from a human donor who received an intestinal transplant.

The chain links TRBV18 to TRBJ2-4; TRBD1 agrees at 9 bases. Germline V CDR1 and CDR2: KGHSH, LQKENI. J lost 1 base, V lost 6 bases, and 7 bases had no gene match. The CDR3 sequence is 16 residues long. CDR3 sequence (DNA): TGTGCCAGCTCTAGACAGGGGGAAAAGGCCAAAAACATTCAGTACTTC. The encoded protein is CASSRQGEKAKNIQYF.

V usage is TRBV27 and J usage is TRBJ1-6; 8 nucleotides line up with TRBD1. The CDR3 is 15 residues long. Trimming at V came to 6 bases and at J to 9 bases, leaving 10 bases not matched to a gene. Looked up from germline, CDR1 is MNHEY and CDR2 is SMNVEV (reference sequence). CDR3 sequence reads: CASSPGQGGVSPLHF. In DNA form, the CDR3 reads TGTGCCAGCAGCCCCGGACAGGGAGGTGTTTCACCCCTCCACTTT.

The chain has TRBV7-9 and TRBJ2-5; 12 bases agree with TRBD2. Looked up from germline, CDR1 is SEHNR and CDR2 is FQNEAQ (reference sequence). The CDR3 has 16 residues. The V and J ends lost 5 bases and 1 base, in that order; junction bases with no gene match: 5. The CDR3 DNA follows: TGTGCCAGCAGCCGAGGACTAGCGGGGCCCCAAGAGACCCAGTACTTC. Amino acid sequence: CASSRGLAGPQETQYF.

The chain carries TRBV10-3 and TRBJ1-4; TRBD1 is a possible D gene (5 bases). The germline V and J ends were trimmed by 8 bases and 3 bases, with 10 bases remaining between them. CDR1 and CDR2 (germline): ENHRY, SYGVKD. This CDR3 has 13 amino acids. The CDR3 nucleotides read TGTGCCATCGCCCACAGGCCTAATGAAAAACTGTTTTTT. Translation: CAIAHRPNEKLFF.

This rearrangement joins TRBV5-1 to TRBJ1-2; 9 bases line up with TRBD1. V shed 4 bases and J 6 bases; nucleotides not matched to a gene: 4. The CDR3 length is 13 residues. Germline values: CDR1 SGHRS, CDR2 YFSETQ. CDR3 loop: CASSNRGLDGYTF. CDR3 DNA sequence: TGCGCCAGCAGCAACAGGGGGCTAGATGGCTACACCTTC.

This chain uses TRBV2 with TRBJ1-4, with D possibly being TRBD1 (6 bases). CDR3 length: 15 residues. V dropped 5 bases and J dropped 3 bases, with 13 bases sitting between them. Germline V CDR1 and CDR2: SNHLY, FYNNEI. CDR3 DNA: TGTGCCAGCAGTCGGGGGGGCAGCCCTAATGAAAAACTGTTTTTT. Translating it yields CASSRGGSPNEKLFF.

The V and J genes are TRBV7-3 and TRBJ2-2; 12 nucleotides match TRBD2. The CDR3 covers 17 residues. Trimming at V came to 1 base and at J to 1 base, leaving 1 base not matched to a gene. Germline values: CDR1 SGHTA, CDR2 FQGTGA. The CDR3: CASSLRGLAGNTGELFF. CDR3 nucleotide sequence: TGTGCCAGCAGCTTAAGGGGACTAGCGGGGAACACCGGGGAGCTGTTTTTT.

The CDR3 bases are TGTGCCAGCAGCCAAGGGGACTCTGGAAACACCATATATTTT. Encoded protein: CASSQGDSGNTIYF. The chain combines TRBV7-3 with TRBJ1-3; D may be TRBD1 (5 bases). V was pared by 5 bases and J by 0 bases, with 8 bases between. The CDR3 has 14 residues. The germline gives CDR1 SGHTA, CDR2 FQGTGA.

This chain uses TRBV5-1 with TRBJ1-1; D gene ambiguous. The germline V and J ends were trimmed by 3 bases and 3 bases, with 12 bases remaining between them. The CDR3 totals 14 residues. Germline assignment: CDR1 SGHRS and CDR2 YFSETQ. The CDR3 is CASSSIEGHTEAFF. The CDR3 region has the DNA TGCGCCAGCAGCTCCATCGAGGGCCACACTGAAGCTTTCTTT.